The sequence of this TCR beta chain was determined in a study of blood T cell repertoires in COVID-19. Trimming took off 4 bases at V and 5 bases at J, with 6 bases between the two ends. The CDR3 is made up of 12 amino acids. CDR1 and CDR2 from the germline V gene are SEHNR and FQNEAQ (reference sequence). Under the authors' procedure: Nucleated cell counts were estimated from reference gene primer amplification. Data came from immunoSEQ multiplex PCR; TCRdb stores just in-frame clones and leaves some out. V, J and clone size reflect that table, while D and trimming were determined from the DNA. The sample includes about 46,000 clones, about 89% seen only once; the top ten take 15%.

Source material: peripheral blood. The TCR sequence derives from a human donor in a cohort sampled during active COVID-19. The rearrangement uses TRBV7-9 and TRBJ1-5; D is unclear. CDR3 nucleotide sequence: TGTGCCAGCAGCTACCGGGATCAGCCCCAGCATTTT. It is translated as CASSYRDQPQHF.